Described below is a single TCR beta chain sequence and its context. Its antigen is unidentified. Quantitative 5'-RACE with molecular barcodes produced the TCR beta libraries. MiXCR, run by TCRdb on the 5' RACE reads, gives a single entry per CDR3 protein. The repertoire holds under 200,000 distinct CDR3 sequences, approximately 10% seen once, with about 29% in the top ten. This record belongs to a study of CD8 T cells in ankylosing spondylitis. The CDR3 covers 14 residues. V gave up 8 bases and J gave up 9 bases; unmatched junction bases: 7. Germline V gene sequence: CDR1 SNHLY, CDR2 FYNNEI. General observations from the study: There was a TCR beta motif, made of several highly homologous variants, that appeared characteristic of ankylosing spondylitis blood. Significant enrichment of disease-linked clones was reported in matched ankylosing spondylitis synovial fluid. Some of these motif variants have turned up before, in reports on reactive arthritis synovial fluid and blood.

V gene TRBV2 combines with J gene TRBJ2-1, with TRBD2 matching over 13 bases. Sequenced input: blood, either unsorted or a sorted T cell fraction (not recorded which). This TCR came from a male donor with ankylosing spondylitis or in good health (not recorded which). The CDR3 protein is CASWETSGRGEQFF. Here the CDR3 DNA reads TGTGCCAGCTGGGAAACTAGCGGGAGGGGTGAGCAGTTCTTC.